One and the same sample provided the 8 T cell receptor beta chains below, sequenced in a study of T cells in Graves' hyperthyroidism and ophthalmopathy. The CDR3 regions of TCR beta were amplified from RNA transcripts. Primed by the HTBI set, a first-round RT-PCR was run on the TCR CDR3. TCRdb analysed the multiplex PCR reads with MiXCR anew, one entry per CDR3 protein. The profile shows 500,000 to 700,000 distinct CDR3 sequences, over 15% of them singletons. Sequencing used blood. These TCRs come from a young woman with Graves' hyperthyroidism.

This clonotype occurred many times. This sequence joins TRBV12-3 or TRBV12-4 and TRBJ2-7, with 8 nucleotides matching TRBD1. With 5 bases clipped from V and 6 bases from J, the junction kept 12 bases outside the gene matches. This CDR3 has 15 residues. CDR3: CASSPRSGQGGEQYF. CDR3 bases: TGTGCCAGCAGTCCCCGTTCAGGACAGGGAGGCGAGCAGTACTTC.

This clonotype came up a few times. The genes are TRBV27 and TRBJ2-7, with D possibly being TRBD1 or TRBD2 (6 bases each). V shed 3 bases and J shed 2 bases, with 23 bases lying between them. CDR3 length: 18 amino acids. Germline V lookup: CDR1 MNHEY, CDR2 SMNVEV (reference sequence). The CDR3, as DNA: TGTGCCAGCAGTTTCCGACAGGTAAGGCGGCGGGGTACCTACGAGCAGTACTTC. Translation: CASSFRQVRRRGTYEQYF.

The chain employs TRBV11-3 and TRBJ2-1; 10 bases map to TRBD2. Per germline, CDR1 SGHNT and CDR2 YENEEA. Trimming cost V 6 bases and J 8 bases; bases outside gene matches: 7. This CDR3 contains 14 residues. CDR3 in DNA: TGTGCCAGCAGGCGGACTAGCGGTAGCGATGAGCAGTTCTTC. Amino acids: CASRRTSGSDEQFF.

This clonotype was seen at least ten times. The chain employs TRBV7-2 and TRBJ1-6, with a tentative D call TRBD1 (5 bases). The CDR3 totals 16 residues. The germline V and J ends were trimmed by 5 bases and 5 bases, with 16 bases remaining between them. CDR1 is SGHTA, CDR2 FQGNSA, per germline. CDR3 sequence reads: CASSRLFDRNNSPLHF. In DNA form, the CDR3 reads TGTGCCAGCAGCCGATTGTTCGACAGAAATAATTCACCCCTCCACTTT.

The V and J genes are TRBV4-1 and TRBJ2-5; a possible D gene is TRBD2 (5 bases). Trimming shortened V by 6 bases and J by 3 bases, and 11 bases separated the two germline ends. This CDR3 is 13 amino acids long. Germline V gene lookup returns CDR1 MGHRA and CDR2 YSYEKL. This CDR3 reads CASRKAEKETQYF. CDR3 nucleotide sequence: TGCGCCAGCAGGAAAGCGGAAAAAGAGACCCAGTACTTC.

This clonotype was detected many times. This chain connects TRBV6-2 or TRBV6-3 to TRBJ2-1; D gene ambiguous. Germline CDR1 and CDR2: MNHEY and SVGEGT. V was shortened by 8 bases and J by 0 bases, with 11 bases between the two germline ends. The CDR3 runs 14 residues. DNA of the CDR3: TGTGCCAGCCTTACTCCGAGCTCCTACAATGAGCAGTTCTTC. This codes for CASLTPSSYNEQFF.

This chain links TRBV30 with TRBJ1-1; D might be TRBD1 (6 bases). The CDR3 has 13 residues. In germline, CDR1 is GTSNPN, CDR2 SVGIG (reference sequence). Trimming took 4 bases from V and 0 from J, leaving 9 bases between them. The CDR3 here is CAWTTGMNTEAFF. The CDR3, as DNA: TGTGCCTGGACTACAGGGATGAACACTGAAGCTTTCTTT.

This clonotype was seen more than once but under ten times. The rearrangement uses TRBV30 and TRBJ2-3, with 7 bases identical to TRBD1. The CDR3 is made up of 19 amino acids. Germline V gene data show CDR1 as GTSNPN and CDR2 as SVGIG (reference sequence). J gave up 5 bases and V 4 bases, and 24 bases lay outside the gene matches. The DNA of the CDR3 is TGTGCCTGGACCAAAATTAGGACCGGGACAGTACTTGGCGGAGATACGCAGTATTTT. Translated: CAWTKIRTGTVLGGDTQYF.